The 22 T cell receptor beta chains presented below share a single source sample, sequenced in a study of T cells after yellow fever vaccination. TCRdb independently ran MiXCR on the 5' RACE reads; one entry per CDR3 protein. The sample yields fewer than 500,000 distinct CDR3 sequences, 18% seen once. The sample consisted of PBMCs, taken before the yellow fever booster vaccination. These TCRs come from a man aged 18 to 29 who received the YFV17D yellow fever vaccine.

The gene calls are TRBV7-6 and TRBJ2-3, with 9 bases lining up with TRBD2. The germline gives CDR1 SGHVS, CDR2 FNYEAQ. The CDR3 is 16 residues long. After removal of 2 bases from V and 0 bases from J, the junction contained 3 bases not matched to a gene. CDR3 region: CASSLLAGRSTDTQYF. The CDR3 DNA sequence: TGTGCCAGCAGCTTACTAGCGGGGAGGAGCACAGATACGCAGTATTTT.

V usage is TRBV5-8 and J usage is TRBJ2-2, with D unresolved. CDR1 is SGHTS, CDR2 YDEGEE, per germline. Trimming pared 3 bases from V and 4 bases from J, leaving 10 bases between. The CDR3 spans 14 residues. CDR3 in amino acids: CASSSLVFTGELFF. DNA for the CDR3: TGTGCCAGCAGCTCATTAGTTTTCACCGGGGAGCTGTTTTTT. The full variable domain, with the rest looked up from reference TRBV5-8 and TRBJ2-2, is EAGVTQSPTHLIKTRGQQATLRCSPISGHTSVYWYQQALGLGLQFLLWYDEGEERNRGNFPPRFSGRQFPNYSSELNVNALELEDSALYLCASSSLVFTGELFFGEGSRLTVL.

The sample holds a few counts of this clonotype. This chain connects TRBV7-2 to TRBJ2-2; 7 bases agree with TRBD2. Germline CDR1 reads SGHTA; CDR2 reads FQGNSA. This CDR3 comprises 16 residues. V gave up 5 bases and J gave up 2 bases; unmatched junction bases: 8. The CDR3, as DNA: TGTGCCAGCAGCGAAGTGGGGGGGATAAACACCGGGGAGCTGTTTTTT. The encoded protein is CASSEVGGINTGELFF. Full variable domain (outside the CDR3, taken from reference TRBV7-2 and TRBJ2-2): GAGVSQSPSNKVTEKGKDVELRCDPISGHTALYWYRQSLGQGLEFLIYFQGNSAPDKSGLPSDRFSAERTGGSVSTLTIQRTQQEDSAVYLCASSEVGGINTGELFFGEGSRLTVL.

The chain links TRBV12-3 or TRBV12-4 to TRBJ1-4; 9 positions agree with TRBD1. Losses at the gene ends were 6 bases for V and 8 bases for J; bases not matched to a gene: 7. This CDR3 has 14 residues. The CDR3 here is CASRRTGEGEKLFF. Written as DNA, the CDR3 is TGTGCCAGCAGACGGACAGGGGAGGGGGAAAAACTGTTTTTT.

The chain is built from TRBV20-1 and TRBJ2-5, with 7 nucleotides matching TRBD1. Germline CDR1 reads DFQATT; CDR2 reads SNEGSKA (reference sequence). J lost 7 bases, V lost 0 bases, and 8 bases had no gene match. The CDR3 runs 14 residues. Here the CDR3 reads CSARELQGVRTQYF. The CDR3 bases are TGCAGTGCTAGAGAGCTCCAGGGGGTGAGGACCCAGTACTTC.

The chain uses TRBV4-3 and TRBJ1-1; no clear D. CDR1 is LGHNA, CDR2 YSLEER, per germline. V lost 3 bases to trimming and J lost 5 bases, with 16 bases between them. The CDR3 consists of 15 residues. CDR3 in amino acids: CASSHDGPLGTEAFF. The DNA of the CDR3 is TGCGCCAGCAGCCACGACGGCCCTCTGGGGACTGAAGCTTTCTTT.

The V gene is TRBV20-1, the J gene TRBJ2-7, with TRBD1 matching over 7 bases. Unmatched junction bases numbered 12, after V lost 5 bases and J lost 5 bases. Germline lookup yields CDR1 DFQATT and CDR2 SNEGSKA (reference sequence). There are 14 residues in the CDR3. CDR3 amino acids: CSAARQGSMNEQYV. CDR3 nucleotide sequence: TGCAGTGCTGCCCGACAGGGTAGTATGAACGAGCAGTACGTC.

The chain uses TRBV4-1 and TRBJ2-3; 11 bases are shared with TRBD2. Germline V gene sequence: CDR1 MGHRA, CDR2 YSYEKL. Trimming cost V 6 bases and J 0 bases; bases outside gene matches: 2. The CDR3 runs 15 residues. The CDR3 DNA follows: TGCGCCAGCAGACCTAGCGGGGGGAGCACAGATACGCAGTATTTT. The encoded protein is CASRPSGGSTDTQYF.

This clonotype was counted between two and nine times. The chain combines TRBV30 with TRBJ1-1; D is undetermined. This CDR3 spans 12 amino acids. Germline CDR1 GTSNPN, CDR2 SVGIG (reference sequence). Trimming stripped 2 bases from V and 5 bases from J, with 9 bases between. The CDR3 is CAWSRLPTEAFF. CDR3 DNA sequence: TGTGCCTGGAGTAGGTTGCCAACTGAAGCTTTCTTT.

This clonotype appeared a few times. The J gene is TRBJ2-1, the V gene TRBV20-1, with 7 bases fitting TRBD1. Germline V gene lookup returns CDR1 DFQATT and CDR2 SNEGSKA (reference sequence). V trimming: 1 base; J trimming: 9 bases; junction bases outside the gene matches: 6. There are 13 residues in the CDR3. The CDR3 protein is CSARGTGSFEQFF. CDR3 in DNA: TGCAGTGCTAGAGGGACAGGCAGCTTTGAGCAGTTCTTC.

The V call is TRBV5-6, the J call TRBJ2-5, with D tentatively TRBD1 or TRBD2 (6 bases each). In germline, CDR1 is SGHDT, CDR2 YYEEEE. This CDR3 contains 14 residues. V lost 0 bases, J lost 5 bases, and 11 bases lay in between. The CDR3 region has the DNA TGTGCCAGCAGCTTGGCCAAAGGGGGGGAGACCCAGTACTTC. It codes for CASSLAKGGETQYF. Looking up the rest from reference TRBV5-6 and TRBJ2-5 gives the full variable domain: DAGVTQSPTHLIKTRGQQVTLRCSPKSGHDTVSWYQQALGQGPQFIFQYYEEEERQRGNFPDRFSGHQFPNYSSELNVNALLLGDSALYLCASSLAKGGETQYFGPGTRLLVL.

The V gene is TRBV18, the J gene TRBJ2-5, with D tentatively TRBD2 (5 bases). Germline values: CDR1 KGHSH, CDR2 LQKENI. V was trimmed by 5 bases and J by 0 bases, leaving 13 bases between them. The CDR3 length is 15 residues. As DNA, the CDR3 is TGTGCCAGCTCATCCGGACTGTTTGACCAAGAGACCCAGTACTTC. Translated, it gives CASSSGLFDQETQYF.

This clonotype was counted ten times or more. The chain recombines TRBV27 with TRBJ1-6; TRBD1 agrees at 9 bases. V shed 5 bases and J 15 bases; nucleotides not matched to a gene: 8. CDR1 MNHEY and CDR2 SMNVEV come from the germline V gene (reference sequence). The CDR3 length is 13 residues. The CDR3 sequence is CASSLETGGHLHF. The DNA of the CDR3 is TGTGCCAGCAGTCTCGAGACAGGGGGACACCTCCACTTT.

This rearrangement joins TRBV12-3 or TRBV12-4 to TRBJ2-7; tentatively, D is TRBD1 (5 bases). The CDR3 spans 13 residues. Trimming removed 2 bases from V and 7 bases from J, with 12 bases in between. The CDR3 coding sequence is TGTGCCAGCAGTTTATGGGGCCTTTTGGAGCAGTACTTC. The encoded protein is CASSLWGLLEQYF.

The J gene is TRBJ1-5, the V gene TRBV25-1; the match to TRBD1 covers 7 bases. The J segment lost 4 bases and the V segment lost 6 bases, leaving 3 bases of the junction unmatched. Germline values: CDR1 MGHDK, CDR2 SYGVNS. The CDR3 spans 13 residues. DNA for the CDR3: TGTGCCAGCAGAGGGACAGCGAATCAGCCCCAGCATTTT. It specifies CASRGTANQPQHF.

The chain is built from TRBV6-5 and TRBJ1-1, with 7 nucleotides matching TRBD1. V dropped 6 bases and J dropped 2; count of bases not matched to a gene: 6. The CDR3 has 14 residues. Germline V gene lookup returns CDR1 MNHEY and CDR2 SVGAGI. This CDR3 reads CASSDREGNTEAFF. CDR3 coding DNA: TGTGCCAGCAGCGACAGGGAGGGAAACACTGAAGCTTTCTTT.

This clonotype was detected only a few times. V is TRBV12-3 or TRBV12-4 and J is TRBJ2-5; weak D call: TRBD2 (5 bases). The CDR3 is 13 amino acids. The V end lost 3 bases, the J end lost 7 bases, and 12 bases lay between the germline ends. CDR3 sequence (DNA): TGTGCCAGCAGTTTTGTTTCTGCGGGGACCCAGTACTTC. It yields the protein CASSFVSAGTQYF.

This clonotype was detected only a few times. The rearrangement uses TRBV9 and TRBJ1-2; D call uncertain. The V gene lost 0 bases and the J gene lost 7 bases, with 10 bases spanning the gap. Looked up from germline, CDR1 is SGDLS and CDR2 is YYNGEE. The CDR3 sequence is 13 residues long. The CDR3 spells CASSVGPTSGYTF. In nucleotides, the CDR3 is TGTGCCAGCAGCGTAGGACCGACCAGTGGCTACACCTTC.

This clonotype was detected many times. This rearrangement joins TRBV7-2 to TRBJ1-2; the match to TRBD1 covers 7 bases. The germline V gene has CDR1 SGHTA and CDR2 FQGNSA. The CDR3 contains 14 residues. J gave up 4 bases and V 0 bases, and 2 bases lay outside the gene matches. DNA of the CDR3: TGTGCCAGCAGCTTAGCGACAGGGTCCTATGGCTACACCTTC. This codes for CASSLATGSYGYTF.

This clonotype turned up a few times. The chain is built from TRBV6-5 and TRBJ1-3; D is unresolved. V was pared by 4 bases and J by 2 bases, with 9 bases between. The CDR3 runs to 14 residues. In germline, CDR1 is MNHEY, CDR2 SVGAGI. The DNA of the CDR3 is TGTGCCAGCAGTTCAGAAGGTGCTGGAAACACCATATATTTT. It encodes CASSSEGAGNTIYF.

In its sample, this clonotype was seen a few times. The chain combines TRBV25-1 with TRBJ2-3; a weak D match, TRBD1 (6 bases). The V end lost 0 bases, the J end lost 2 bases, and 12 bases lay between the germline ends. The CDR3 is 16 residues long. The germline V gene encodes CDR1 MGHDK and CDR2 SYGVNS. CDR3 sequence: CASSEYKGEFTDTQYF. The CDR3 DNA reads TGTGCCAGCAGTGAATATAAGGGGGAGTTCACAGATACGCAGTATTTT.

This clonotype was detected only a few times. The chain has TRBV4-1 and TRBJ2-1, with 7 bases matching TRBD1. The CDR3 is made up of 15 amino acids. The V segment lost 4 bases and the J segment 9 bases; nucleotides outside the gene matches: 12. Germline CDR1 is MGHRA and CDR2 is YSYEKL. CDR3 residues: CASSLGGTAFVEQFF. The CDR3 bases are TGCGCCAGCAGCCTTGGTGGGACAGCTTTTGTTGAGCAGTTCTTC.